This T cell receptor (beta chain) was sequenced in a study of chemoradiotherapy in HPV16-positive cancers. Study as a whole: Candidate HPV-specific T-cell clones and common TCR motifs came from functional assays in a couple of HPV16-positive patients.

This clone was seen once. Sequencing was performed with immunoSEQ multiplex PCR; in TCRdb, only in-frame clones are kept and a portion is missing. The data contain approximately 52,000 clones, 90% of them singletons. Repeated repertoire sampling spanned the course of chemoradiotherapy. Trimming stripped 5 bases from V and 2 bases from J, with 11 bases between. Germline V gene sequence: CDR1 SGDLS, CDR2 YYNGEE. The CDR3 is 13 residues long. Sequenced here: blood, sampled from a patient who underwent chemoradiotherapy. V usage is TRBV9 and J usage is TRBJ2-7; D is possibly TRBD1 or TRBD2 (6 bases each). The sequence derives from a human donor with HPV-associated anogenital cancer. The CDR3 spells CASSRGEAYEQYF. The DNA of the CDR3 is TGTGCCAGCAGTAGGGGGGAGGCCTACGAGCAGTACTTC.